Below, 31 T cell receptor beta chains from the same sample are listed, as sequenced in a study of T cell responses to AZD1222 COVID-19 vaccine. TCRdb's table, derived via immunoSEQ multiplex PCR, lists solely in-frame clones and lacks some. The sample has about 86,000 clones; approximately 90% are singletons. Sequencing used peripheral blood, obtained 28 days after the second AZD1222 dose. These TCRs come from an adult who received the AZD1222 COVID-19 vaccine.

The V call is TRBV28, the J call TRBJ1-2; no definite D call. V lost 6 bases to trimming and J lost 4 bases, with 15 bases between them. Per the germline V gene, CDR1 is MDHEN and CDR2 is SYDVKM. CDR3 length: 14 amino acids. CDR3 in amino acids: CASSLSPLLYGYTF. The CDR3 region has the DNA TGTGCCAGCAGCCTCTCACCCCTTCTCTATGGCTACACCTTC.

J is TRBJ2-1 and V is TRBV9, with 10 bases aligning to TRBD2. Trimming took 4 bases from V and 1 from J; bases not matched to a gene: 8. The CDR3 runs 17 residues. CDR1 is SGDLS and CDR2 is YYNGEE in the germline V gene. CDR3 bases: TGTGCCAGCAGCCTCGAAATAGCGGGGGGTTCCTACAATGAGCAGTTCTTC. Its translation: CASSLEIAGGSYNEQFF.

The chain links TRBV30 to TRBJ1-6; D might be TRBD1 (5 bases). Trimming left V 0 bases short and J 3 bases short, with 15 bases between. CDR3 size: 17 residues. Per germline, CDR1 GTSNPN and CDR2 SVGIG (reference sequence). The CDR3: CAWSVLAGMGYNSPLHF. The CDR3 nucleotides read TGTGCCTGGAGTGTACTGGCAGGGATGGGCTATAATTCACCCCTCCACTTT.

The chain joins TRBV4-1 to TRBJ1-1; D is undetermined. V gave up 4 bases and J gave up 7 bases, with 19 bases separating them. The germline gives CDR1 MGHRA, CDR2 YSYEKL. The CDR3 covers 15 residues. The CDR3 reads CASSPPKGGGFEAFF. As DNA, the CDR3 is TGCGCCAGCAGCCCCCCAAAGGGCGGAGGCTTTGAAGCTTTCTTT.

This rearrangement joins TRBV6-6 to TRBJ1-6; D uncertain. Germline CDR1 reads MNHNY; CDR2 reads SVGAGI (reference sequence). V gave up 0 bases and J gave up 9 bases, with 12 bases separating them. There are 15 residues in the CDR3. CDR3 region: CASSYSPDGGSPLHF. The CDR3 nucleotides are TGTGCCAGCAGTTACTCCCCTGACGGTGGTTCACCCCTCCACTTT.

This chain uses TRBV7-3 with TRBJ2-5; 7 positions match TRBD1. This CDR3 has 14 amino acids. Germline V gives CDR1 SGHTA, CDR2 FQGTGA. Trimming removed 1 base from V and 4 bases from J; junction bases left unmatched: 3. CDR3 nucleotide sequence: TGTGCCAGCAGCTTAATAGGGGGCAGAGAGACCCAGTACTTC. Protein: CASSLIGGRETQYF.

The chain employs TRBV6-5 and TRBJ2-3; TRBD1 agrees at 8 bases. The CDR3 is 14 residues long. V lost 6 bases and J lost 6; bases outside the gene matches: 8. Germline-derived CDR1 and CDR2 are MNHEY and SVGAGI. CDR3 amino acids: CASSHGQGSDTQYF. For the CDR3, the DNA is TGTGCCAGCAGCCACGGACAGGGTAGCGATACGCAGTATTTT.

This clone was counted only a few times. The genes are TRBV7-9 and TRBJ1-4; 8 bases map to TRBD1. Germline CDR1 reads SEHNR; CDR2 reads FQNEAQ (reference sequence). The trim removed 3 bases at V and 1 base at J, leaving 7 bases unmatched. CDR3 size: 17 residues. The CDR3 nucleotides read TGTGCCAGCAGCTTTTGGCAGGGGGCCATAACTAATGAAAAACTGTTTTTT. Translated, it gives CASSFWQGAITNEKLFF. Full variable domain (remainder filled in from reference TRBV7-9 and TRBJ1-4): DTGVSQNPRHKITKRGQNVTFRCDPISEHNRLYWYRQTLGQGPEFLTYFQNEAQLEKSRLLSDRFSAERPKGSFSTLEIQRTEQGDSAMYLCASSFWQGAITNEKLFFGSGTQLSVL.

The chain employs TRBV19 and TRBJ2-1; a possible D gene is TRBD1 (6 bases). Germline V gene data show CDR1 as LNHDA and CDR2 as SQIVND (reference sequence). This CDR3 has 14 residues. Trimming pared 7 bases from V and 7 bases from J, leaving 17 bases between. CDR3 bases: TGTGCCAGTATCTCGACAGGAAGGAAAAATGAGCAGTTCTTC. Translated: CASISTGRKNEQFF. Full variable domain (rest looked up from reference TRBV19 and TRBJ2-1): DGGITQSPKYLFRKEGQNVTLSCEQNLNHDAMYWYRQDPGQGLRLIYYSQIVNDFQKGDIAEGYSVSREKKESFPLTVTSAQKNPTAFYLCASISTGRKNEQFFGPGTRLTVL.

The chain combines TRBV7-5 with TRBJ1-2; TRBD1 reflects the table's D call only, with no check against the DNA. TRBV7-5 is reported as a pseudogene. The CDR3 is 12 amino acids. The CDR3 DNA reads TGTGCCAGAAGTCGATGGGCTGGAGGCTACACCTTC. Its protein product is CARSRWAGGYTF.

The chain links TRBV28 to TRBJ2-1; no clear D gene. The CDR3 runs 13 residues. The ends were cut back, 3 bases at V and 3 bases at J, with 6 bases in the middle. CDR1 and CDR2 (germline): MDHEN, SYDVKM. CDR3 nucleotide sequence: TGTGCCAGCAGTTTTCGCAGCTACAATGAGCAGTTCTTC. Encoded protein: CASSFRSYNEQFF.

This chain joins TRBV7-8 and TRBJ2-3; tentative D call: TRBD2 (6 bases). V lost 5 bases, J lost 1 base, and 16 bases lay in between. The CDR3 has 16 residues. The germline V gene encodes CDR1 SGHVS and CDR2 FQNEAQ. The CDR3 DNA follows: TGTGCCAGCAGCCGCCCGAAAGGAGGGGGCACAGATACGCAGTATTTT. Translating gives CASSRPKGGGTDTQYF.

The chain links TRBV5-1 to TRBJ2-1; 9 bases fit TRBD2. CDR3 length: 17 residues. Germline CDR1 reads SGHRS; CDR2 reads YFSETQ. The V and J ends lost 4 bases and 0 bases, in that order; junction bases with no gene match: 8. CDR3 nucleotide sequence: TGCGCCAGCAGCGTGAGGCGGCGGGGGGGCTCCTACAATGAGCAGTTCTTC. Translation: CASSVRRRGGSYNEQFF. Supplemented by reference TRBV5-1 and TRBJ2-1, the full variable domain reads KAGVTQTPRYLIKTRGQQVTLSCSPISGHRSVSWYQQTPGQGLQFLFEYFSETQRNKGNFPGRFSGRQFSNSRSEMNVSTLELGDSALYLCASSVRRRGGSYNEQFFGPGTRLTVL.

This rearrangement joins TRBV9 to TRBJ2-1; a possible D gene is TRBD1 (5 bases). V dropped 4 bases and J dropped 0 bases, with 11 bases sitting between them. The CDR3 has 15 amino acids. Germline V gene lookup returns CDR1 SGDLS and CDR2 YYNGEE. The CDR3 DNA follows: TGTGCCAGCAGCTTACAGGTAATCTCCTACAATGAGCAGTTCTTC. It specifies CASSLQVISYNEQFF. The whole variable domain, remainder taken from reference TRBV9 and TRBJ2-1, is DSGVTQTPKHLITATGQRVTLRCSPRSGDLSVYWYQQSLDQGLQFLIQYYNGEERAKGNILERFSAQQFPDLHSELNLSSLELGDSALYFCASSLQVISYNEQFFGPGTRLTVL.

J is TRBJ2-7 and V is TRBV28; D is undetermined. CDR3 length equals 14 residues. The germline V gene encodes CDR1 MDHEN and CDR2 SYDVKM. Trimming took 4 bases from V and 2 from J, leaving 12 bases between them. The CDR3 DNA reads TGTGCCAGCAGTTCCGTTACCCCTACCTACGAGCAGTACTTC. It encodes CASSSVTPTYEQYF.

The chain is built from TRBV28 and TRBJ1-4, with a possible D match to TRBD1 (5 bases). This CDR3 spans 16 amino acids. In germline, CDR1 is MDHEN, CDR2 SYDVKM. The V end was cut by 6 bases, the J end by 5 bases, with 19 bases between. The CDR3 is CASSLIPGRFNEKLFF. The CDR3 DNA is TGTGCCAGCAGCCTAATACCGGGACGGTTCAATGAAAAACTGTTTTTT.

V is TRBV19 and J is TRBJ2-1; 10 positions agree with TRBD1. Germline-derived CDR1 and CDR2 are LNHDA and SQIVND (reference sequence). The CDR3 is made up of 14 amino acids. With 4 bases clipped from V and 7 bases from J, the junction kept 4 bases outside the gene matches. The CDR3 DNA reads as TGTGCCAGTAGTAGACAGGGGGCTTTGAATGAGCAGTTCTTC. It translates to CASSRQGALNEQFF.

The V call is TRBV4-1, the J call TRBJ1-5; TRBD1 might be the D (6 bases). Germline V gene data show CDR1 as MGHRA and CDR2 as YSYEKL. The V gene lost 0 bases and the J gene lost 2 bases, with 14 bases spanning the gap. This CDR3 is 17 amino acids long. The CDR3 reads CASSQDRPGVRNQPQHF. The CDR3 nucleotides read TGCGCCAGCAGCCAAGACCGCCCAGGGGTTCGCAATCAGCCCCAGCATTTT.

There are a few counts of this clone. The gene calls are TRBV15 and TRBJ1-1; D is undetermined. Trimming shortened V by 0 bases and J by 0 bases, and 8 bases separated the two germline ends. The CDR3 has 15 amino acids. Per germline, CDR1 LNHNV and CDR2 YYDKDF (reference sequence). The CDR3 coding sequence is TGTGCCACCAGCAGAGAACCGGGAATGAACACTGAAGCTTTCTTT. Translation: CATSREPGMNTEAFF.

This chain uses TRBV11-1 with TRBJ1-3; weak D call: TRBD1 (5 bases). From germline, CDR1 is SGHAT and CDR2 FQDESV (reference sequence). The V gene lost 6 bases and the J gene lost 0 bases, with 12 bases spanning the gap. There are 15 residues in the CDR3. The DNA for the CDR3 is TGTGCCAGCAGACGGGGACGGAGCTCTGGAAACACCATATATTTT. Amino acid sequence: CASRRGRSSGNTIYF.

This clone has more than one count but fewer than ten. This CDR3 reads CASSERRAGFFSYGYTF. The CDR3, as DNA: TGTGCCAGCAGCGAGCGCAGAGCAGGGTTTTTCAGTTATGGCTACACCTTC. The rearrangement uses TRBV7-4 and TRBJ1-2, with a tentative D call TRBD1 (5 bases). This CDR3 region has 17 residues. CDR1 is SGHVT, CDR2 SQSDAQ, per germline. Trimming stripped 5 bases from V and 5 bases from J, with 24 bases between.

This chain links TRBV11-2 with TRBJ2-3; 8 bases are a match to TRBD2. V lost 2 bases and J lost 2; bases outside the gene matches: 9. Germline lookup yields CDR1 SGHAT and CDR2 FQNNGV. The CDR3 runs 17 residues. The CDR3 nucleotides are TGTGCCAGCAGCTTACCCCTCTCACTAGCGGACACAGATACGCAGTATTTT. Translation: CASSLPLSLADTDTQYF.

The V and J genes are TRBV20-1 and TRBJ1-1; D uncertain. The CDR3 loop spans 11 amino acids. Trimming shortened V by 6 bases and J by 0 bases, and 5 bases separated the two germline ends. The germline V gene has CDR1 DFQATT and CDR2 SNEGSKA (reference sequence). In nucleotides, the CDR3 is TGCAGTGCAGCCGTGAACACTGAAGCTTTCTTT. It specifies CSAAVNTEAFF.

The chain uses TRBV10-3 and TRBJ1-1; tentative D call: TRBD1 (5 bases). Trimming cost V 4 bases and J 11 bases, with 17 bases left between them. Germline lookup yields CDR1 ENHRY and CDR2 SYGVKD. The CDR3 is made up of 13 amino acids. The CDR3 is CAISVLGRGEAFF. In nucleotides, the CDR3 is TGTGCCATCAGTGTATTAGGCCGGGGGGAGGCTTTCTTT.

V usage is TRBV16 and J usage is TRBJ2-7; a weak D match, TRBD1 (6 bases). CDR1 is KGHSY, CDR2 FQNENV, per germline. The CDR3 spans 14 residues. With 0 bases removed from V and 3 bases from J, the gap between germline ends came to 9 bases. This chain's CDR3 is CASSQSGQDYEQYF. DNA of the CDR3: TGTGCCAGCAGCCAATCGGGACAAGACTACGAGCAGTACTTC.

Here the CDR3 reads CASSLAGDALAKNIQYF. The CDR3 DNA follows: TGCGCCAGCAGCTTGGCCGGGGACGCCCTAGCCAAAAACATTCAGTACTTC. The chain recombines TRBV5-1 with TRBJ2-4, with D perhaps being TRBD1 or TRBD2 (5 bases each). This CDR3 is 17 amino acids long. Germline V gene lookup returns CDR1 SGHRS and CDR2 YFSETQ. The V gene lost 0 bases and the J gene lost 0 bases, with 13 bases spanning the gap.

This clone has just a few counts. The chain carries TRBV4-2 and TRBJ1-2, with 8 bases that match TRBD1. Trimming cost V 0 bases and J 0 bases; bases outside gene matches: 9. The V gene's germline CDR1 is LGHNA and CDR2 YNFKEQ. The CDR3 is 18 residues long. This chain's CDR3 is CASSQDPMGQDSNYGYTF. CDR3 sequence (DNA): TGTGCCAGCAGCCAAGATCCTATGGGACAGGACTCTAACTATGGCTACACCTTC.

The V call is TRBV7-2, the J call TRBJ1-2, with TRBD1 matching 7 bases. Germline V gene lookup returns CDR1 SGHTA and CDR2 FQGNSA. V was pared by 5 bases and J by 3 bases, with 6 bases of the junction left unmatched. There are 14 residues in the CDR3. The CDR3 DNA reads as TGTGCCAGCAGCCACAGGGGTACGGACTATGGCTACACCTTC. Its protein is CASSHRGTDYGYTF. Using reference TRBV7-2 and TRBJ1-2 for the parts outside the CDR3, the full variable domain is GAGVSQSPSNKVTEKGKDVELRCDPISGHTALYWYRQSLGQGLEFLIYFQGNSAPDKSGLPSDRFSAERTGGSVSTLTIQRTQQEDSAVYLCASSHRGTDYGYTFGSGTRLTVV.

This sequence joins TRBV1 and TRBJ1-2; TRBD1, the table's D call, was not compared with the DNA. TRBV1 is a pseudogene segment. The CDR3 contains 16 residues. CDR3 DNA sequence: TGCACCACCAAGAACTCCGGGACAGAAATTAACTATGGCTACACCTTC. It is translated as CTTKNSGTEINYGYTF.

V usage is TRBV6-2 or TRBV6-3 and J usage is TRBJ1-6; D not certain. The V and J ends lost 4 bases and 8 bases respectively, with 6 bases between them. Germline assignment: CDR1 MNHEY and CDR2 SVGEGT. The CDR3 covers 12 residues. The CDR3 is CASSLGYSPLHF. In nucleotides, the CDR3 is TGTGCCAGCAGTTTAGGGTATTCACCCCTCCACTTT.

The rearrangement uses TRBV10-3 and TRBJ2-2; 9 nucleotides align to TRBD2. Germline CDR1 and CDR2: ENHRY and SYGVKD. V lost 0 bases and J lost 3; bases outside the gene matches: 2. This CDR3 spans 16 amino acids. CDR3 bases: TGTGCCATCAGTGAGTCTAGCGGGGGAGACACCGGGGAGCTGTTTTTT. Translating it yields CAISESSGGDTGELFF.